Presented here are 3 T cell receptor beta chains from one specimen sequenced in a study of blood T cell repertoires in COVID-19. The assay was immunoSEQ multiplex PCR, and TCRdb's table has in-frame clones only and misses some. The sample includes around 250,000 clones, more than 85% seen only once; the top ten take approximately 6.8%. Sequencing was performed on peripheral blood. The receptors here all came from a woman in her seventies with active or convalescent COVID-19.

The chain has TRBV24-1 and TRBJ1-5; no clear D gene. Trimming removed 0 bases at V and 6 bases at J, with 5 bases between. The CDR3 length is 13 residues. Germline V gives CDR1 KGHDR, CDR2 SFDVKD. CDR3 nucleotides: TGTGCCACCAGTGATTTGGACACTCAGCCCCAGCATTTT. Its protein product is CATSDLDTQPQHF.

In its sample, this clone was seen once. This sequence joins TRBV2 and TRBJ2-1; D remains unclear. Deletions cut 7 bases from V and 4 bases from J, with 8 bases between. CDR1 is SNHLY and CDR2 is FYNNEI in the germline V gene. This CDR3 has 12 amino acids. The CDR3 sequence: CASIRLYNEQFF. The CDR3 DNA is TGTGCCAGCATCAGATTATACAATGAGCAGTTCTTC.

The chain recombines TRBV7-9 with TRBJ1-1; no clear D. Germline V gene data show CDR1 as SEHNR and CDR2 as FQNEAQ (reference sequence). With 4 bases removed from V and 1 base from J, the gap between germline ends came to 13 bases. The CDR3 has 15 residues. The DNA of the CDR3 is TGTGCCAGCAGCTCAATGCCAACAGAGAACACTGAAGCTTTCTTT. It specifies CASSSMPTENTEAFF.